This record covers a single TCR beta chain. This entry belongs to a study of blood T cell repertoires in COVID-19. Across the whole study: The United States, Italy and Spain were the sources of the acute and convalescent COVID-19 samples. From T cells, B-cell-depleted T cells, or PBMCs came the material, which was cDNA or gDNA.

Germline CDR1 and CDR2: LGHNA and YNFKEQ. The J segment lost 2 bases and the V segment lost 2 bases, leaving 3 bases of the junction unmatched. There are 16 residues in the CDR3. A Seattle source enrolled patients during active infection and followed them longitudinally. In the original analysis: Counts of nucleated cells, estimated from reference gene primer amplification, were obtained. The assay was immunoSEQ multiplex PCR, and TCRdb's table has in-frame clones only and misses some. That table supplies the V and J calls and clone size; D and trimming were determined from the DNA. The data hold 150,000 or so clones, with 70% to 80% observed a single time.

The TCR comes from a woman aged 70-85 years with COVID-19, enrolled during active disease. This chain uses TRBV4-2 with TRBJ1-3; 10 positions match TRBD1. The sample comprised peripheral blood. CDR3 coding DNA: TGTGCCAGCAGCCAAACCGGGACAGGGGCTGGAAACACCATATATTTT. Amino acids: CASSQTGTGAGNTIYF.